What follows are 27 T cell receptor beta chains derived from one specimen sequenced in a study of blood T cell repertoires in COVID-19. Sequencing used immunoSEQ multiplex PCR; TCRdb keeps in-frame clones, though not all of them. The sample has around 200,000 clones, 75% to 90% seen once. Specimen: peripheral blood. These receptors were obtained from a man in his fifties or sixties with acute or convalescent COVID-19.

This clone was seen just once. The rearrangement joins TRBV2 to TRBJ2-7; D not resolved. Trimming removed 7 bases at V and 7 bases at J, with 20 bases between. The germline V gene has CDR1 SNHLY and CDR2 FYNNEI. The CDR3 contains 14 residues. The CDR3 loop is CASTPDAVSTEQYF. In DNA, the CDR3 is TGTGCCAGCACCCCGGATGCGGTCAGTACGGAGCAGTACTTC.

The chain links TRBV28 to TRBJ2-5, with a weak D call TRBD2 (6 bases). The V end was cut by 4 bases, the J end by 5 bases, with 20 bases between. The CDR3 runs to 16 residues. CDR1 is MDHEN, CDR2 SYDVKM, per germline. The CDR3 sequence is CASSSPGLMVRETQYF. In DNA form, the CDR3 reads TGTGCCAGCAGTTCCCCCGGACTAATGGTCCGGGAGACCCAGTACTTC. Combining the CDR3 with reference TRBV28 and TRBJ2-5 gives the whole variable domain DVKVTQSSRYLVKRTGEKVFLECVQDMDHENMFWYRQDPGLGLRLIYFSYDVKMKEKGDIPEGYSVSREKKERFSLILESASTNQTSMYLCASSSPGLMVRETQYFGPGTRLLVL.

The chain has TRBV19 and TRBJ1-1, with TRBD1 as a possible D gene (5 bases). The germline CDR1 and CDR2 sequences are LNHDA and SQIVND (reference sequence). The germline V and J ends were trimmed by 5 bases and 4 bases, with 14 bases remaining between them. The CDR3 extends over 14 amino acids. The CDR3 region has the DNA TGTGCCAGTAGTGCTACAGGTGCCGGCACTGAAGCTTTCTTT. This sequence encodes CASSATGAGTEAFF.

This chain's CDR3 is CASSTQRGGGQETQYF. In DNA, the CDR3 is TGTGCCAGCAGTACTCAGAGGGGGGGTGGACAAGAGACCCAGTACTTC. The chain links TRBV6-2 or TRBV6-3 to TRBJ2-5; perhaps TRBD2 as D (7 bases). V was shortened by 5 bases and J by 2 bases, with 18 bases between the two germline ends. In germline, CDR1 is MNHEY, CDR2 SVGEGT. This CDR3 has 16 amino acids.

This rearrangement joins TRBV6-2 or TRBV6-3 to TRBJ2-7, with no clear D. The CDR3 contains 16 residues. The V gene's germline CDR1 is MNHEY and CDR2 SVGEGT. V lost 6 bases to trimming and J lost 0 bases, with 18 bases between them. Here the CDR3 DNA reads TGTGCCAGCAGCCATACGGTTCCGAGGAGCTCCTACGAGCAGTACTTC. It is translated as CASSHTVPRSSYEQYF.

The gene calls are TRBV5-8 and TRBJ2-2; 7 nucleotides line up with TRBD1. With V trimmed by 6 bases and J by 0 bases, 5 bases remained unmatched. Per germline, CDR1 SGHTS and CDR2 YDEGEE. CDR3 size: 15 residues. This chain's CDR3 is CASTPGQTNTGELFF. Written as DNA, the CDR3 is TGTGCCAGCACCCCGGGACAGACGAACACCGGGGAGCTGTTTTTT.

The chain joins TRBV27 to TRBJ2-7, with TRBD1 matching over 7 bases. The CDR3 loop spans 16 amino acids. CDR1 is MNHEY, CDR2 SMNVEV, per germline (reference sequence). Trimming took 3 bases from V and 3 from J; bases not matched to a gene: 11. For the CDR3, the DNA is TGTGCCAGCAGTTTCCGGACAGGCACGCCTCTCTACGAGCAGTACTTC. Residues: CASSFRTGTPLYEQYF.

The chain employs TRBV13 and TRBJ1-1; D unresolved. Germline V gene data show CDR1 as PRHDT and CDR2 as FYEKMQ (reference sequence). Trimming stripped 5 bases from V and 7 bases from J, with 17 bases between. This CDR3 comprises 14 residues. CDR3 sequence: CASSPHSSAVEAFF. As DNA, the CDR3 is TGTGCCAGCAGCCCCCATTCGAGCGCGGTTGAAGCTTTCTTT.

CDR3 sequence (DNA): TGTGCCAGCAGTTTATCTCTGCGGGGGAGCAATCAGCCCCAGCATTTT. Its protein is CASSLSLRGSNQPQHF. V usage is TRBV28 and J usage is TRBJ1-5, with a weak D call TRBD1 (5 bases). Germline V gives CDR1 MDHEN, CDR2 SYDVKM. Between the trimmed V and J ends, which lost 1 base and 1 base, there was a span of 11 bases. The CDR3 is made up of 16 amino acids. The full variable domain, in which reference TRBV28 and TRBJ1-5 provide the parts outside the CDR3, is DVKVTQSSRYLVKRTGEKVFLECVQDMDHENMFWYRQDPGLGLRLIYFSYDVKMKEKGDIPEGYSVSREKKERFSLILESASTNQTSMYLCASSLSLRGSNQPQHFGDGTRLSIL.

This chain links TRBV2 with TRBJ2-2; 12 bases are shared with TRBD2. Germline-derived CDR1 and CDR2 are SNHLY and FYNNEI. CDR3 size: 17 residues. V was pared by 6 bases and J by 7 bases, with 12 bases of the junction left unmatched. Here the CDR3 DNA reads TGTGCCAGCAGATTCTCCGGGACTAGCGGGCGTGGCGGGGAGCTGTTTTTT. Residues: CASRFSGTSGRGGELFF.

The V call is TRBV28, the J call TRBJ2-7; 10 bases map to TRBD1. After removal of 7 bases from V and 4 bases from J, the junction contained 7 bases not matched to a gene. Germline lookup yields CDR1 MDHEN and CDR2 SYDVKM. The CDR3 runs 14 residues. CDR3 DNA sequence: TGTGCCAGCACCTGGGGGACAGGGGAGTACGAGCAGTACTTC. The encoded protein is CASTWGTGEYEQYF.

The genes are TRBV19 and TRBJ1-2; D is ambiguous. Germline V CDR1 and CDR2: LNHDA, SQIVND (reference sequence). Trimming took off 3 bases at V and 7 bases at J, with 9 bases between the two ends. The CDR3 is made up of 12 amino acids. CDR3 coding DNA: TGTGCCAGTAGTATCCCCCCGGGTGGCTACACCTTC. Protein product: CASSIPPGGYTF.

The chain combines TRBV6-1 with TRBJ1-2, with 7 positions matching TRBD1. After removal of 1 base from V and 6 bases from J, the junction contained 8 bases not matched to a gene. The CDR3 covers 15 residues. CDR1 is MNHNS and CDR2 is SASEGT in the germline V gene. The CDR3 loop reads CASSEVQGIFDGYTF. The CDR3 DNA reads as TGTGCCAGCAGTGAAGTACAGGGGATCTTCGATGGCTACACCTTC.

The chain carries TRBV3-1 (or the pseudogene TRBV3-2) and TRBJ2-3; 8 nucleotides match TRBD1. With V trimmed by 4 bases and J by 1 base, 1 base remained unmatched. The germline CDR1 and CDR2 sequences are LGHDT and YNNKEL (reference sequence). The CDR3 spans 14 residues. The CDR3 here is CASSLGQGTDTQYF. The DNA of the CDR3 is TGTGCCAGCAGCCTGGGACAGGGCACAGATACGCAGTATTTT.

Note on this clone: One end of the junction does not line up with germline, which may come from a read error. The CDR3 protein is CATSLGKYTEQFF. Here the CDR3 DNA reads TGTGCCACCAGTCTTGGCAAGTACACTGAGCAGTTCTTC. V and J are TRBV24-1 and TRBJ2-1; D not certain. CDR1 KGHDR and CDR2 SFDVKD come from the germline V gene. This CDR3 comprises 13 residues.

The chain has TRBV2 and TRBJ2-1; tentative D call: TRBD1 (5 bases). The germline V and J ends were trimmed by 6 bases and 7 bases, with 19 bases remaining between them. The CDR3 extends over 15 amino acids. The germline gives CDR1 SNHLY, CDR2 FYNNEI. CDR3 coding DNA: TGTGCCAGCAGAAGACAGTCATTCAGCTCGAATGAGCAGTTCTTC. It codes for CASRRQSFSSNEQFF.

The CDR3 DNA follows: TGTGCCAGCAGGGGCCTTTATGAAAAACTGTTTTTT. It translates to CASRGLYEKLFF. V is TRBV6-5 and J is TRBJ1-4; no definite D call. In germline, CDR1 is MNHEY, CDR2 SVGAGI. Trimming removed 6 bases at V and 6 bases at J, with 8 bases between. This CDR3 has 12 residues.

There are a few counts of this clone. J is TRBJ1-1 and V is TRBV18; D is possibly TRBD1 (6 bases). CDR3 length: 13 residues. Germline CDR1 reads KGHSH; CDR2 reads LQKENI. V was clipped by 4 bases and J by 1 base, with 7 bases between them. CDR3 DNA: TGTGCCAGCTCACGACAGGCGAACACTGAAGCTTTCTTT. This gives the protein CASSRQANTEAFF.

The CDR3 is CASSYIPGDGNTIYF. CDR3 in DNA: TGTGCCAGCAGTTACATCCCAGGGGATGGAAACACCATATATTTT. The J gene is TRBJ1-3, the V gene TRBV6-5, with a weak D call TRBD1 (6 bases). Germline V gene sequence: CDR1 MNHEY, CDR2 SVGAGI. The CDR3 loop spans 15 amino acids. The V end lost 2 bases, the J end lost 3 bases, and 11 bases lay between the germline ends.

This chain joins TRBV5-1 and TRBJ2-1; TRBD2 aligns across 9 bases. Trimming at V came to 0 bases and at J to 0 bases, leaving 1 base not matched to a gene. Looked up from germline, CDR1 is SGHRS and CDR2 is YFSETQ. The CDR3 runs 16 residues. The CDR3 protein is CASSLGSGSSYNEQFF. The CDR3 bases are TGCGCCAGCAGCTTGGGTAGCGGGAGCTCCTACAATGAGCAGTTCTTC.

The rearrangement joins TRBV5-1 to TRBJ2-7; TRBD1 aligns across 7 bases. The CDR3 contains 14 residues. CDR1 is SGHRS and CDR2 is YFSETQ in the germline V gene. Trimming at V came to 3 bases and at J to 0 bases, leaving 3 bases not matched to a gene. The CDR3 DNA reads TGCGCCAGCAGCTGGGGACAGCCCTCCTACGAGCAGTACTTC. Translating it yields CASSWGQPSYEQYF.

The chain combines TRBV3-1 (or the pseudogene TRBV3-2) with TRBJ2-5; D is unresolved. Trimming shortened V by 0 bases and J by 1 base, and 6 bases separated the two germline ends. CDR3 length: 14 amino acids. Germline V lookup: CDR1 LGHDT, CDR2 YNNKEL (reference sequence). CDR3 sequence reads: CASSQDTFQETQYF. The CDR3 coding sequence is TGTGCCAGCAGCCAAGATACATTCCAAGAGACCCAGTACTTC.

The CDR3 bases are TGTGCCAGCAGTCCCTGGACAGGGGGCTACGAGCAGTACTTC. It is translated as CASSPWTGGYEQYF. The V call is TRBV28, the J call TRBJ2-7; 10 bases agree with TRBD1. Trimming took 5 bases from V and 3 from J; bases not matched to a gene: 4. The CDR3 is 14 residues long. Germline V gives CDR1 MDHEN, CDR2 SYDVKM.

Remarks on this clone: The germline gene is not matched at one end of the junction; a read error may be the cause. V usage is TRBV7-9 and J usage is TRBJ2-7; D is uncertain. The CDR3 length is 13 residues. Looked up from germline, CDR1 is SEHNR and CDR2 is FQNEAQ (reference sequence). The CDR3 DNA reads TGTGCCAGCAGTTTAGGAGCGAGCTACGAGCAGTACTTC. Translated, it gives CASSLGASYEQYF.

V gene TRBV7-2 combines with J gene TRBJ2-2; 9 positions match TRBD2. The CDR3 covers 17 residues. From germline, CDR1 is SGHTA and CDR2 FQGNSA. J lost 5 bases, V lost 5 bases, and 12 bases had no gene match. CDR3 region: CASSLESSGAMTGELFF. CDR3 nucleotide sequence: TGTGCCAGCAGCCTCGAATCTAGCGGGGCGATGACCGGGGAGCTGTTTTTT.

V gene TRBV6-5 combines with J gene TRBJ2-2, with a weak D call TRBD2 (6 bases). Per germline, CDR1 MNHEY and CDR2 SVGAGI. The CDR3 extends over 15 amino acids. Trimming removed 2 bases at V and 5 bases at J, with 12 bases between. In nucleotides, the CDR3 is TGTGCCAGCAGTTACACTGCGGGGTGGACCGGGGAGCTGTTTTTT. It codes for CASSYTAGWTGELFF.

The chain joins TRBV5-1 to TRBJ1-2; TRBD1 is a possible D gene (5 bases). From germline, CDR1 is SGHRS and CDR2 YFSETQ. The CDR3 extends over 15 amino acids. V was cut by 2 bases and J by 8 bases, with 19 bases left in between. The CDR3 protein is CASSFGSREGEGYTF. In nucleotides, the CDR3 is TGCGCCAGCAGCTTTGGTTCCAGGGAGGGTGAAGGCTACACCTTC.